This note documents a single T cell receptor beta chain sequence. The data are from a study of blood T cell repertoires in COVID-19. Across the whole study: Sample material is recorded as cDNA or gDNA derived from T cells, B-cell-depleted T cells, or PBMCs.

The V gene lost 0 bases and the J gene lost 4 bases, with 9 bases spanning the gap. The CDR3 extends over 14 amino acids. In germline, CDR1 is ENHRY, CDR2 SYGVKD. Using immunoSEQ multiplex PCR, the repertoire was profiled, and TCRdb retains in-frame clones only, with some absent. This repertoire shows under 300,000 clones, roughly 84% found once; its top ten account for about 1.4%. The receptor was isolated from a woman aged 40 to 55 who had recovered from COVID-19. The chain is built from TRBV10-3 and TRBJ2-5, with TRBD2 as a possible D gene (6 bases). The sample was peripheral blood. The chain's CDR3 is CAISESTRLETQYF. CDR3 coding DNA: TGTGCCATCAGTGAGTCGACTAGACTAGAGACCCAGTACTTC.